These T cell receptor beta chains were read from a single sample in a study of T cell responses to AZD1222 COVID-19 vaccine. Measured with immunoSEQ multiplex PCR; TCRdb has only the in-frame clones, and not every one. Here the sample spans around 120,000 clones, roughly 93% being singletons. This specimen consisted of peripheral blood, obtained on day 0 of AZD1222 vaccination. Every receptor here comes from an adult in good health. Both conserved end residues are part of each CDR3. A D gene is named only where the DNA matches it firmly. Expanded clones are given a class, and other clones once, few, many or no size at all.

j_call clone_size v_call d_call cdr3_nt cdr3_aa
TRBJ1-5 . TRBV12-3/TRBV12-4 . TGTGCCAGCAGTTTCAGGAGCAATCAGCCCCAGCATTTT CASSFRSNQPQHF
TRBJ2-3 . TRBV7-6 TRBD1 TGTGCCAGCAGCTCGAGACAGGGGATGCGGGATACGCAGTATTTT CASSSRQGMRDTQYF
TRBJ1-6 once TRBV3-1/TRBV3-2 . TGTGCCAGCAGCCAAGGGACCTCACATAATTCACCCCTCCACTTT CASSQGTSHNSPLHF
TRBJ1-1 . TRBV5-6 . TGTGCCAGCAGCTTGTATTGGAATTGGGGTAAAAAGGGCACTGAAGCTTTCTTT CASSLYWNWGKKGTEAFF
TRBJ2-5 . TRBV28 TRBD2 TGTGCCAGCAGTTTCCTAGCGGCCCAAGAGACCCAGTACTTC CASSFLAAQETQYF
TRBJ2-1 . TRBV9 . TGTGCCAGCGGGCAGGGAGCTTACAATGAGCAGTTCTTC CASGQGAYNEQFF
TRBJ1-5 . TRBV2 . TGTGCCAGCAGGCAAGGGGTAAGAGAACAGCCCCAGCATTTT CASRQGVREQPQHF
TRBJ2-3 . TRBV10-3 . TGTGCCATCAGACTGGGCGGCGCAAGCACAGATACGCAGTATTTT CAIRLGGASTDTQYF
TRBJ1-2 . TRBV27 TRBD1 TGTGCCAGCAGTTACCGCCTGACAGGGGGCTATGACTACACCTTC CASSYRLTGGYDYTF
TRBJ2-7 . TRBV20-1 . TGCAGTTCAATGAGGGATTACGAGCAGTACTTC CSSMRDYEQYF
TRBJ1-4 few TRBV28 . TGTGCCAGCAGGGACCGGGACGCCGAGGAAGGTGAAAAACTGTTTTTT CASRDRDAEEGEKLFF
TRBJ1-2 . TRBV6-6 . TGTGCCAGCAAATCCGGAGGTGGCTACACCTTC CASKSGGGYTF
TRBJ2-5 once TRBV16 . TGTGCCAGCAGCCCCTTCGGGGAGACCCAGTACTTC CASSPFGETQYF
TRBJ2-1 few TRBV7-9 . TGTGCCAGCAGCCTCGGGAGTATTGGTAGCAATGAGCAGTTCTTC CASSLGSIGSNEQFF
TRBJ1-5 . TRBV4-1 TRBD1 TGCGCCAGCAGCCCTCAGGGGGCTGACCAGCCCCAGCATTTT CASSPQGADQPQHF
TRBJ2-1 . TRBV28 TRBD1 TGTGCCAGCGGCGACAGGGGTTCCTACAATGAGCAGTTCTTC CASGDRGSYNEQFF
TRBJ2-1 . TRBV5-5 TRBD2 TGTGCCAGCCTCAGCGGGGCCTCCTACAATGAGCAGTTCTTC CASLSGASYNEQFF
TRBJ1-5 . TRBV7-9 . TGTGCCAGCAGCACGTGGGGGGCCGATCAGCCCCAGCATTTT CASSTWGADQPQHF
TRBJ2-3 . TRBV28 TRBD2 TGTGCCAGCTGCTTAAGCGGGAGTGGCGATACGCAGTATTTT CASCLSGSGDTQYF
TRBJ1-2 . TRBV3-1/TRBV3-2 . TGTGCCAGCAGCCAAGCTCTAAGCTACACCTTC CASSQALSYTF
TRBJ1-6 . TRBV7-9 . TGTGCCAGCAGCGGTCCCTTTTGGGAAGGCGGTTCACCCCTCCACTTT CASSGPFWEGGSPLHF
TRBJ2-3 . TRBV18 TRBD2 TGTGCCAGCTCTCCCGGCTTCGGGAGGGCGGATACGCAGTATTTT CASSPGFGRADTQYF
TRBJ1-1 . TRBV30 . TGTGCCTGGAGTGTACGGGCCGTTGGTGAAGCTTTCTTT CAWSVRAVGEAFF
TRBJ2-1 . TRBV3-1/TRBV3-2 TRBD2 TGTGCCAGCAGCCAAGAAGGAGCGGGATTCGGGAGTGAGCAGTTCTTC CASSQEGAGFGSEQFF
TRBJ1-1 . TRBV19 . TGTGCCAGTAGACATAGAGGGGGGGACACTGAAGCTTTCTTT CASRHRGGDTEAFF
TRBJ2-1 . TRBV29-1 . TGCAGCGTAAGCGAGACTGAGCAGTTCTTC CSVSETEQFF
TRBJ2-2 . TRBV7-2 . TGTGCCAGCAGCTTAGCTGGGGGCGTAAGGGGGGAGCTGTTTTTT CASSLAGGVRGELFF
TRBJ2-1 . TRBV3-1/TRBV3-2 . TGTGCCAGCAGACCCGGGGCGGGTAAGAGCTCCTACAATGAGCAGTTCTTC CASRPGAGKSSYNEQFF
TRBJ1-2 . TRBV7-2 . TGTGCCAGCAGCGAGACCGCAGGTTATGGCTACACCTTC CASSETAGYGYTF
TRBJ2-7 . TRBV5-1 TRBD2 TGCGCCAGCAGCTTGGTAGGCGGGGCGGGAGGCGAGCAGTACTTC CASSLVGGAGGEQYF
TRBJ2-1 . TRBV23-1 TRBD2 TGCGCCAGCAGCTGCGGGGGGGCCTACAATGAGCAGTTCTTC CASSCGGAYNEQFF
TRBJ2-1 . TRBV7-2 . TGTGCCAGCAGCTCGGGGAACTACAATGAGCAGTTCTTC CASSSGNYNEQFF
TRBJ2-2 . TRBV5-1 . TGCGCCAGCAGCTTCGCCGGGGAGCTGTTTTTT CASSFAGELFF
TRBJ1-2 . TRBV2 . TGTGCCAGCAATCCCTCGGACTATGGCTACACCTTC CASNPSDYGYTF
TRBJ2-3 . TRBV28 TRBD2 TGTGCCAGCAACAAAGGGCGGGAGCGCATGAGTATCAGAGATACGCAGTATTTT CASNKGRERMSIRDTQYF
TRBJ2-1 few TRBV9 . TGTGCCAGCAGCGTATGGGCGTGGGGGGTAGACCCCTTCGAACAGTTCTTC CASSVWAWGVDPFEQFF
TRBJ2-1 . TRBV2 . TGTGCCAGCAGGGGGGACTCAGCCGGCAATGAGCAGTTCTTC CASRGDSAGNEQFF
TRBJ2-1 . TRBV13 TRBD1 TGTGCCAGCAGCCACCTTGGACAGGGAATTCATGAGCAGTTCTTC CASSHLGQGIHEQFF
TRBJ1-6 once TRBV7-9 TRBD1 TGTGCCAGCAGCCAGTCAGGGGGGGATTCACCCCTCCACTTT CASSQSGGDSPLHF
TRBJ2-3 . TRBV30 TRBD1 TGTGCCTGGAGTGTAGGGTTTAGGGGGCAGAACACAGATACGCAGTATTTT CAWSVGFRGQNTDTQYF
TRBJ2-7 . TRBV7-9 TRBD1 TGTGCCAGCAGCAGGGAAATAGGCAGGGGGCTCCACGAGCAGTACTTC CASSREIGRGLHEQYF
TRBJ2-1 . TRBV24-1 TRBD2 TGTGCCACCAGTGATAACCTATGGGGGACTATCAGCAATGAGCAGTTCTTC CATSDNLWGTISNEQFF
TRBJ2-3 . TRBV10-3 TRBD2 TGTGCCATCAGTGCCGAAACCGGACTAGCGGACACAGATACGCAGTATTTT CAISAETGLADTDTQYF
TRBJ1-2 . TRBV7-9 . TGTGCCAGCAGCTTATCGGGCAGGGGTGACGGCTACACCTTC CASSLSGRGDGYTF
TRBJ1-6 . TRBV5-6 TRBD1 TGTGCCAGCAGCACAGGGACAGAGGCCTATAATTCACCCCTCCACTTT CASSTGTEAYNSPLHF
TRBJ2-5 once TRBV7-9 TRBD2 TGTGCCAGCAGCCCGAGTCCAGGAGCGGGAGCCCAAGAGACCCAGTACTTC CASSPSPGAGAQETQYF
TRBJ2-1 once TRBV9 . TGTGCCAGCAGCGTAGGGGCGGATGAGCAGTTCTTC CASSVGADEQFF
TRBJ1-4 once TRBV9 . TGTGCCAGCAGCGTGTGGCAAGGGGTCGATGAAAAACTGTTTTTT CASSVWQGVDEKLFF
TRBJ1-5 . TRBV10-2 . TGCGCCATCGGACGGAAGAGCAATCAGCCCCAGCATTTT CAIGRKSNQPQHF
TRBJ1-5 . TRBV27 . TGTGCCAGCAGCCCAATAGGAGGTCGGGGCAATCAGCCCCAGCATTTT CASSPIGGRGNQPQHF
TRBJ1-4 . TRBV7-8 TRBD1 TGTGCCAGCAGTTTTTTTACGTACAGGGGGCGCCGGGAAAAACTGTTTTTT CASSFFTYRGRREKLFF
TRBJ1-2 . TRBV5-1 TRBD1 TGCGCCAGCAGCTTGGAGGGGACAGGCAACTATGGCTACACCTTC CASSLEGTGNYGYTF
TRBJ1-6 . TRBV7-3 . TGTGCCAGCAGCTTAGTGTCGGCCTCACCCCTCCACTTT CASSLVSASPLHF
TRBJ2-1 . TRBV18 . TGTGCCAGCTCACCGGGACCGGGCCCTGAGGATGAGCAGTTCTTC CASSPGPGPEDEQFF
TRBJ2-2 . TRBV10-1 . TGCGCCAGCAGTGAGCAGCGACGCGGGGAGCTGTTTTTT CASSEQRRGELFF
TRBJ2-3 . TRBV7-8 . TGTGCCAGCAGCCGCGGGGACCTCACCACAGATACGCAGTATTTT CASSRGDLTTDTQYF
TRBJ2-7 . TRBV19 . TGTGCCAGTAGTGAAGGACTGGGAGAGTACTACGAGCAGTACTTC CASSEGLGEYYEQYF
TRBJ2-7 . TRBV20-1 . TGCAGTGCTAGCGGGACCTACGAGCAGTACTTC CSASGTYEQYF